These 10 T cell receptor beta chains originate from one sample sequenced in a study of blood T cell repertoires in COVID-19. Produced via immunoSEQ multiplex PCR; TCRdb's table is partial and in-frame only. The data hold approximately 470,000 clones, with 80% to 90% observed a single time. Source material: peripheral blood. The receptors derive from a human donor in a cohort sampled during active COVID-19.

The chain is built from TRBV5-4 and TRBJ2-7, with 9 bases matching TRBD1. The CDR3 sequence is 16 residues long. V dropped 4 bases and J dropped 4; count of bases not matched to a gene: 12. CDR1 is SGHNT, CDR2 YYREEE, per germline (reference sequence). The CDR3 nucleotides read TGTGCCAGCAGCCTCAGTTCTAGACAGGGGGTTTACGAGCAGTACTTC. Residues: CASSLSSRQGVYEQYF.

The chain employs TRBV5-1 and TRBJ2-3, with 12 positions matching TRBD2. The CDR3 has 16 amino acids. Per the germline V gene, CDR1 is SGHRS and CDR2 is YFSETQ. V gave up 4 bases and J gave up 2 bases; unmatched junction bases: 5. CDR3 sequence: CASSTGLAGITDTQYF. The CDR3 nucleotides read TGCGCCAGCAGCACCGGACTAGCGGGGATCACAGATACGCAGTATTTT.

V gene TRBV2 combines with J gene TRBJ2-2; tentative D call: TRBD2 (5 bases). The germline gives CDR1 SNHLY, CDR2 FYNNEI. V lost 7 bases, J lost 1 base, and 16 bases lay in between. The CDR3 extends over 16 amino acids. The CDR3 DNA is TGTGCCAGCACCGCTAGGCTAGCACTGAACACCGGGGAGCTGTTTTTT. This gives the protein CASTARLALNTGELFF.

The chain carries TRBV6-4 and TRBJ1-2; possibly TRBD1 for D (5 bases). Germline V gives CDR1 MRHNA, CDR2 SNTAGT. This CDR3 comprises 13 residues. Trimming shortened V by 5 bases and J by 5 bases, and 12 bases separated the two germline ends. This CDR3 is CASSPGRGYGYTF. The CDR3 region has the DNA TGTGCCAGCAGTCCTGGACGGGGGTATGGCTACACCTTC.

V is TRBV6-1 and J is TRBJ2-1; D gene ambiguous. This CDR3 contains 12 residues. Trimming shortened V by 2 bases and J by 11 bases, and 10 bases separated the two germline ends. Germline V gene data show CDR1 as MNHNS and CDR2 as SASEGT. The CDR3 bases are TGTGCCAGCAGTGAATTTAAAGCTAAGCAGTTCTTC. Translating it yields CASSEFKAKQFF.

The chain couples TRBV9 to TRBJ2-3; 9 bases map to TRBD2. CDR3 size: 16 residues. Germline assignment: CDR1 SGDLS and CDR2 YYNGEE. With V trimmed by 2 bases and J by 3 bases, 7 bases remained unmatched. The CDR3 bases are TGTGCCAGCAGCGTTAGGGTGACTAGCGGAACAGATACGCAGTATTTT. Its protein is CASSVRVTSGTDTQYF.

The chain employs TRBV28 and TRBJ1-4; D gene ambiguous. CDR3 size: 13 residues. V lost 6 bases, J lost 8 bases, and 13 bases lay in between. CDR1 and CDR2 from the germline V gene are MDHEN and SYDVKM. DNA of the CDR3: TGTGCCAGCAGGGGCCCTCCACCCGAAAAACTGTTTTTT. Translation gives CASRGPPPEKLFF.

V usage is TRBV18 and J usage is TRBJ2-3, with TRBD2 matching over 7 bases. With 5 bases clipped from V and 6 bases from J, the junction kept 5 bases outside the gene matches. Germline assignment: CDR1 KGHSH and CDR2 LQKENI. This CDR3 comprises 13 residues. CDR3 coding DNA: TGTGCCAGCTCAAGCACTAGCGTGGATACGCAGTATTTT. Translation gives CASSSTSVDTQYF.

This clone came up a few times. The chain carries TRBV18 and TRBJ2-1; D not certain. Germline V gene lookup returns CDR1 KGHSH and CDR2 LQKENI. Trimming shortened V by 5 bases and J by 9 bases, and 14 bases separated the two germline ends. The CDR3 extends over 13 amino acids. In DNA form, the CDR3 reads TGTGCCAGCTCATCAGCTACCGGGTCTGAGCAGTTCTTC. Translating gives CASSSATGSEQFF.

The genes are TRBV11-2 and TRBJ2-7; 10 positions agree with TRBD1. J lost 2 bases, V lost 6 bases, and 10 bases had no gene match. This CDR3 contains 16 residues. In germline, CDR1 is SGHAT, CDR2 FQNNGV. In DNA, the CDR3 is TGTGCCAGCAGAGTCGTCGGGACAGGGGAGACCTACGAGCAGTACTTC. Amino acids: CASRVVGTGETYEQYF.